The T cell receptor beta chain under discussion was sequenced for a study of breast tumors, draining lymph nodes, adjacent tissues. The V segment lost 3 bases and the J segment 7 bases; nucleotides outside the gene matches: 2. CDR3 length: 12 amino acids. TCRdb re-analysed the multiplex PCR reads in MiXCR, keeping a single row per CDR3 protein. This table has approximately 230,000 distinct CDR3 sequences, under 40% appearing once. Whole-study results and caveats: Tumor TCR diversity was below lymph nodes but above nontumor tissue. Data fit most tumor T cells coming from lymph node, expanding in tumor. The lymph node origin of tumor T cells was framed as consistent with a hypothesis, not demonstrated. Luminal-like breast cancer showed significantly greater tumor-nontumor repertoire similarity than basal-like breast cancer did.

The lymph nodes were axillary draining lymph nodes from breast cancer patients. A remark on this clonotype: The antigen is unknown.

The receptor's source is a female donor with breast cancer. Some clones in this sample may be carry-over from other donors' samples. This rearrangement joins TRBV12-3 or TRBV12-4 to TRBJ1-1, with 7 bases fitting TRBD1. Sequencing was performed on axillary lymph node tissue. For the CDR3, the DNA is TGTGCCAGCAGTTTTGGGGACAGTGAAGCTTTCTTT. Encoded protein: CASSFGDSEAFF.